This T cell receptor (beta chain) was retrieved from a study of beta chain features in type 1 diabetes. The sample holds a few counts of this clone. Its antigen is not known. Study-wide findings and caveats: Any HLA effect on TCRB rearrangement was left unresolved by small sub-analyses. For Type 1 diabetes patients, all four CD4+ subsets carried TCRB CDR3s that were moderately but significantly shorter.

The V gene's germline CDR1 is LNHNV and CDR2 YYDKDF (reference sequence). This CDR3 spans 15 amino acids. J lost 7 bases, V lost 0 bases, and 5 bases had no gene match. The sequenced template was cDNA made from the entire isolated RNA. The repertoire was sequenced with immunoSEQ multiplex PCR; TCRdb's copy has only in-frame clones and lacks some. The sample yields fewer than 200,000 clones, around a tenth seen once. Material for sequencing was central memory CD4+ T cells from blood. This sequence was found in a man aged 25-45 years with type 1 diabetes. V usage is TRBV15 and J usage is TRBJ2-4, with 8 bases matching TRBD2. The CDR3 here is CATSRDGLAGNIQYF. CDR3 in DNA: TGTGCCACCAGCAGAGATGGTCTAGCGGGTAACATTCAGTACTTC.